The present TCR beta chain was sequenced within a study of shared clonotypes between healthy human individuals. V was shortened by 4 bases and J by 1 base, with 7 bases between the two germline ends. CDR1 and CDR2 from the germline V gene are LGHNA and YSLEER. The CDR3 has 13 amino acids. The unsorted PBMC sample used ten immunoSEQ deep assay plates. Method: immunoSEQ multiplex PCR; TCRdb's copy keeps in-frame clones and lacks some. The sample holds 470,000 or so clones, about 78% seen once. The clonotype comes from a woman in her 40s in good health. Some clones in this sample may be carry-over from other donors' samples. The J gene is TRBJ1-1, the V gene TRBV4-3; no definite D call. The specimen sequenced was PBMCs. The CDR3 DNA reads TGCGCCAGCAGCCTACTGAAGAACACTGAAGCTTTCTTT. Translated: CASSLLKNTEAFF.